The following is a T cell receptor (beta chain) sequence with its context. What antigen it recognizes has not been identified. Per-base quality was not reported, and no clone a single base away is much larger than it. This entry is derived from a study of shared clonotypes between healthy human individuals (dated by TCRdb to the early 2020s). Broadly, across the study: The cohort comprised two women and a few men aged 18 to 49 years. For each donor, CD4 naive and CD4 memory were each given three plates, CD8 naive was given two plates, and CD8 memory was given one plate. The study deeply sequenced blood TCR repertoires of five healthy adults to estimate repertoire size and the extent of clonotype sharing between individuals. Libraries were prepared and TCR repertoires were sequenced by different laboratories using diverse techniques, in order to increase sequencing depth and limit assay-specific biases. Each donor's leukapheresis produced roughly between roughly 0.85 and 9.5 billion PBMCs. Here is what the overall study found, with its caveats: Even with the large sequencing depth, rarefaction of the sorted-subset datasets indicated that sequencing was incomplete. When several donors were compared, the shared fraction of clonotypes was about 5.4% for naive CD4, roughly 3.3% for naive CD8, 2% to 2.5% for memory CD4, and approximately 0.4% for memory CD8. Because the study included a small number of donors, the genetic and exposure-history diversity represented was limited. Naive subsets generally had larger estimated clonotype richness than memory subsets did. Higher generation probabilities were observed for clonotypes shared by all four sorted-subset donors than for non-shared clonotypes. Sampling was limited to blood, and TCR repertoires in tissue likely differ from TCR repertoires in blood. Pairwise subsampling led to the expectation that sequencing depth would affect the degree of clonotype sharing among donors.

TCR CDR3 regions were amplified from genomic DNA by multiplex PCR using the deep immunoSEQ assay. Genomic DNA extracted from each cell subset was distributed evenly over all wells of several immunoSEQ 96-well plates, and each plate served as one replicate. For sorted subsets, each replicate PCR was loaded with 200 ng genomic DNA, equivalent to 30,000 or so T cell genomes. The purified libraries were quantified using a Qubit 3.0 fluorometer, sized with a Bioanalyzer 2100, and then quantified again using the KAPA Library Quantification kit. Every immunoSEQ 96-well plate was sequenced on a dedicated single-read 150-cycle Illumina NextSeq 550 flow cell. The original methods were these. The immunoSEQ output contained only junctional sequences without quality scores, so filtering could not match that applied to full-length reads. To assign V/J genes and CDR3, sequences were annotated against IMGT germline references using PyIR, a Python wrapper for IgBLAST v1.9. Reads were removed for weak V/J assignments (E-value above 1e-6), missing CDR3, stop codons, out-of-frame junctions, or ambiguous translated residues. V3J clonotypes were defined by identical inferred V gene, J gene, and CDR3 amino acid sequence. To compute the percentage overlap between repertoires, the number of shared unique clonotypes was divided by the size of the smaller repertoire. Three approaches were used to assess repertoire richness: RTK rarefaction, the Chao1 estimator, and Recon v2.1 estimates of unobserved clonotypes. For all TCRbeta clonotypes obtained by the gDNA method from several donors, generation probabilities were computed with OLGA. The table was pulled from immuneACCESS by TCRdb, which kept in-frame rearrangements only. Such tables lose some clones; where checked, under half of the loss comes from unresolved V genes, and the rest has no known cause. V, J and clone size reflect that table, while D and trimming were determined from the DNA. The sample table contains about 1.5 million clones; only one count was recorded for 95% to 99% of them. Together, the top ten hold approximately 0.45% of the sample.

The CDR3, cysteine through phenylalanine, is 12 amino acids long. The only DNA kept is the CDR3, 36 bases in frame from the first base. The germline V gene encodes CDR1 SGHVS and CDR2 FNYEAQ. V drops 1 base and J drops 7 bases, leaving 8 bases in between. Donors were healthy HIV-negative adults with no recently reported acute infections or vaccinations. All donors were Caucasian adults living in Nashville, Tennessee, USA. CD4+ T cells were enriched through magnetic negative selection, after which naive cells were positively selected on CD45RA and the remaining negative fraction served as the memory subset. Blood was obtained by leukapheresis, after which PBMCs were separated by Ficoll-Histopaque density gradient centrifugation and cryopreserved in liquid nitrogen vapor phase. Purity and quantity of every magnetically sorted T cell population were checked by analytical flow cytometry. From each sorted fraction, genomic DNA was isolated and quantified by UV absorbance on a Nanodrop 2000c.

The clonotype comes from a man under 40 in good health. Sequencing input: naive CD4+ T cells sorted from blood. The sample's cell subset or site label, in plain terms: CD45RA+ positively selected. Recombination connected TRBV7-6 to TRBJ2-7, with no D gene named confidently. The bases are TGTGCCAGCAGCTTAGTGCCTACGGAGCAGTACTTC. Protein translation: CASSLVPTEQYF.